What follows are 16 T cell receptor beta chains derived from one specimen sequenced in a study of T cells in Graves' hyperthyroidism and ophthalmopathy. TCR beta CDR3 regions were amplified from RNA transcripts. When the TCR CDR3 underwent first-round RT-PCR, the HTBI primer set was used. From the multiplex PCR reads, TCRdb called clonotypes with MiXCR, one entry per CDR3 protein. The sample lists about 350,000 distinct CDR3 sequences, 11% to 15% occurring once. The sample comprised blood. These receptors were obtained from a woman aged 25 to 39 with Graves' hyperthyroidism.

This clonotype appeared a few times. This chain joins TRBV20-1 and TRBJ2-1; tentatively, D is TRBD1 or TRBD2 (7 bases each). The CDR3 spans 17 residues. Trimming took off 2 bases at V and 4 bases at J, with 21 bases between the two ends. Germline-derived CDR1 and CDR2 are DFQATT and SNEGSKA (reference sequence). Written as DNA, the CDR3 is TGCAGTGCTAGATCTAGAGTGAGACAGGGAGGGTACAATGAGCAGTTCTTC. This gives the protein CSARSRVRQGGYNEQFF.

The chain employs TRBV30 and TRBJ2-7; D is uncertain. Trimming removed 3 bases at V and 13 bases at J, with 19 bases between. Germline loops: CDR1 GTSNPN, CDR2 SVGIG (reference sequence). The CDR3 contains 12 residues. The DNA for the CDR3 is TGTGCCTGGAGCTACTGGACGGCGGAGCGATACTTC. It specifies CAWSYWTAERYF.

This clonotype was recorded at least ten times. This chain's CDR3 is CASSFPSGTPYEQYF. The CDR3 bases are TGTGCCAGCAGTTTTCCCAGCGGGACCCCCTACGAGCAGTACTTC. The rearrangement uses TRBV28 and TRBJ2-7, with 7 bases matching TRBD2. CDR1 and CDR2 from the germline V gene are MDHEN and SYDVKM. There are 15 residues in the CDR3. V lost 3 bases to trimming and J lost 2 bases; unmatched junction nucleotides: 7.

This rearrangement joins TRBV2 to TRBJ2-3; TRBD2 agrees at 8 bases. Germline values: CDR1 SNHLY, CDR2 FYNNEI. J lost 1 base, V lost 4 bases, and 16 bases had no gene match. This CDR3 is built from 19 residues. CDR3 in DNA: TGTGCCAGCAGTGTTCCGATCCGGGACTCCGGGGGGGGCACAGATACGCAGTATTTT. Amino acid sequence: CASSVPIRDSGGGTDTQYF.

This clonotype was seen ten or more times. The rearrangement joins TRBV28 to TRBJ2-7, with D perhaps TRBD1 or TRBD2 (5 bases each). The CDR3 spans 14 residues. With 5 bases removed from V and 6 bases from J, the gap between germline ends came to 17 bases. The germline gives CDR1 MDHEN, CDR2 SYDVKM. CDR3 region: CASSPGTRAGEQYF. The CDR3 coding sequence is TGTGCCAGCAGTCCCGGGACGCGGGCGGGCGAGCAGTACTTC.

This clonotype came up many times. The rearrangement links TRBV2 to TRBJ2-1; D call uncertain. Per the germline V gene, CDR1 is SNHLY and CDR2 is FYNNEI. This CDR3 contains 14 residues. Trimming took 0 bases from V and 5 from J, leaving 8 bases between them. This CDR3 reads CASSEARGNNEQFF. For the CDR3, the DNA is TGTGCCAGCAGTGAAGCACGAGGTAACAATGAGCAGTTCTTC.

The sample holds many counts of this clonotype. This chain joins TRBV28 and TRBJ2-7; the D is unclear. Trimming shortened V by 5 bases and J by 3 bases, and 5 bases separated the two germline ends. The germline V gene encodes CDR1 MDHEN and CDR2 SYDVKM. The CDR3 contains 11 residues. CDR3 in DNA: TGTGCCAGCAGTGACGACTACGAGCAGTACTTC. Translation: CASSDDYEQYF.

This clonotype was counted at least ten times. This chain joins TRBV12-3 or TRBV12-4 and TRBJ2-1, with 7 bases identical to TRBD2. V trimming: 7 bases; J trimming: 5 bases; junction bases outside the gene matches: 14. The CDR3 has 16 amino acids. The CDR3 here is CASILNSGRGNNEQFF. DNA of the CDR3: TGTGCCAGCATCCTCAATTCGGGGAGGGGAAACAATGAGCAGTTCTTC.

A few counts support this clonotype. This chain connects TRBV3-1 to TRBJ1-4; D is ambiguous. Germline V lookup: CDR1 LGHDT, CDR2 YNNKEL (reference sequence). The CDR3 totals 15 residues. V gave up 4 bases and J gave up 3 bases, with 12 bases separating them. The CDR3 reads CASSPMTDSNEKLFF. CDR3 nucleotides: TGTGCCAGCAGCCCTATGACGGACTCTAATGAAAAACTGTTTTTT.

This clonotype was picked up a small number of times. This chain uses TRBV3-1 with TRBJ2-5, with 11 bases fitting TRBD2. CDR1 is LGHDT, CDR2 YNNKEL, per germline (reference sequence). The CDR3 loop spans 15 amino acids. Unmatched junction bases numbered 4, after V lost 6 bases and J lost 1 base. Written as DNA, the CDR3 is TGTGCCAGCAGTCTTAGCGGGAGGGCCCAAGAGACCCAGTACTTC. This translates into CASSLSGRAQETQYF.

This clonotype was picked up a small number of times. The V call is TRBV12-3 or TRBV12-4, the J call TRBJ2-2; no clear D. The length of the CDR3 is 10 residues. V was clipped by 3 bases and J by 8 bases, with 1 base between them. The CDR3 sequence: CASSLGELFF. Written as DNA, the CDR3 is TGTGCCAGCAGTTTGGGGGAGCTGTTTTTT.

CDR3 DNA: TGCAGCGTCGGTAGCGGGAGGGCCGCCGAGCAGTACTTC. Its translation is CSVGSGRAAEQYF. This chain joins TRBV29-1 and TRBJ2-7; 11 nucleotides agree with TRBD2. V lost 6 bases and J lost 6; bases outside the gene matches: 7. The CDR3 is made up of 13 amino acids. Germline CDR1 and CDR2: SQVTM and ANQGSEA.

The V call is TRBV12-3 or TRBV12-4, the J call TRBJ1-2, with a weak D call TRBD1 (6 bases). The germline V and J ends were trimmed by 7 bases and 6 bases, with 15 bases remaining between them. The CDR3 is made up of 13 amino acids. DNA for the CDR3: TGTGCCAGCACCCCACAGGGAGGAGATGGCTACACCTTC. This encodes CASTPQGGDGYTF.

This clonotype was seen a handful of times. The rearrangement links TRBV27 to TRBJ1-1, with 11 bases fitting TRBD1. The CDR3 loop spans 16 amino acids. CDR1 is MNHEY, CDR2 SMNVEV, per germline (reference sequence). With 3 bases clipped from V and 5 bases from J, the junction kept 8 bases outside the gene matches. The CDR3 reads CASSLIGTGGTTEAFF. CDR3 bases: TGTGCCAGCAGTTTGATCGGGACAGGGGGTACAACTGAAGCTTTCTTT.

DNA of the CDR3: TGCAGCACGACGACTAGCGCGATTCTAAATGAGCAGTTCTTC. Protein sequence: CSTTTSAILNEQFF. This chain uses TRBV29-1 with TRBJ2-1; the match to TRBD2 covers 8 bases. CDR3 size: 14 residues. Germline V CDR1 and CDR2: SQVTM, ANQGSEA. Unmatched junction bases numbered 13, after V lost 8 bases and J lost 7 bases.

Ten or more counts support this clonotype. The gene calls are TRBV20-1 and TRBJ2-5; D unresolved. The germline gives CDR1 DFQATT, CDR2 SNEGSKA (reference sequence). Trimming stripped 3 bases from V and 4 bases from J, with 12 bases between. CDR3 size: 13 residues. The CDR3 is CSASDSFSETQYF. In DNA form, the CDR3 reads TGCAGTGCTAGCGATTCGTTTTCAGAGACCCAGTACTTC.